This T cell receptor (beta chain) originates from a study of blood T cell repertoires in COVID-19. Study overall: Acute and convalescent COVID-19 samples came from the United States, Italy and Spain.

Germline V CDR1 and CDR2: KGHDR, SFDVKD. The CDR3 length is 14 residues. V was cut by 5 bases and J by 4 bases, with 13 bases left in between. The data were produced by immunoSEQ multiplex PCR, yet TCRdb's version contains in-frame clones alone and is incomplete. The sample carries 200,000 to 300,000 clones, around 89% recorded once. The source is a middle-aged woman with acute COVID-19. The chain has TRBV24-1 and TRBJ1-2; possibly TRBD1 for D (6 bases). The sample comprised PBMCs or T cells enriched from blood (not recorded which). The CDR3 DNA reads TGTGCCACCAGTGGAACCGGGACAAGCTATGGCTACACCTTC. This sequence encodes CATSGTGTSYGYTF.